This T cell receptor beta chain was sequenced in a study of radiotherapy plus CTLA-4 blockade in lung cancer. Background on the study: An objective response was seen in 15% to 20% of patients, and disease control in just over 30%. Study-wide results and caveats: Tumor-origin TCR clones grew in blood after radiotherapy plus ipilimumab.

Each patient with chemo-refractory metastatic non-small-cell lung cancer was treated with focal radiation plus CTLA-4 blockade using ipilimumab. Of note for this clone: What it binds is unknown.

Measured with immunoSEQ multiplex PCR; TCRdb has only the in-frame clones, and not every one. The sample holds about 60,000 clones, around four fifths seen once. Looked up from germline, CDR1 is SGHTA and CDR2 is FQGNSA. The CDR3 has 14 residues. V lost 5 bases and J 7 bases, leaving 18 bases between the germline ends. The source material was peripheral blood, sampled from a patient treated with radiotherapy plus ipilimumab. The receptor's source is a human donor with non-small cell lung cancer who had a partial response to radiotherapy plus ipilimumab. This chain uses TRBV7-2 with TRBJ2-7; D perhaps matches TRBD2 (7 bases). CDR3 sequence: CASSPRGGLGEQYF. CDR3 sequence (DNA): TGTGCCAGCAGCCCCAGGGGAGGGCTGGGGGAGCAGTACTTC.